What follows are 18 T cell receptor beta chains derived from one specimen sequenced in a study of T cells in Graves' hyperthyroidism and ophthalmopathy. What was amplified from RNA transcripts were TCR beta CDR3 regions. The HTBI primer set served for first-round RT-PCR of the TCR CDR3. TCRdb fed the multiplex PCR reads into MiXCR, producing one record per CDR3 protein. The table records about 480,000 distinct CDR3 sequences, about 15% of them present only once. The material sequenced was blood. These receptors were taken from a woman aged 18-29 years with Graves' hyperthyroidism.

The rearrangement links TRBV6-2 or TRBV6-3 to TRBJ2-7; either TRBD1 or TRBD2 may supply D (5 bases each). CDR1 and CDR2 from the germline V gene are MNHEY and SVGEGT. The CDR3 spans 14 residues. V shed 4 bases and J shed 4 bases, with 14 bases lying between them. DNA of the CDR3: TGTGCCAGCAGTTCAAGGGGAGTTCCATACGAGCAGTACGTC. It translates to CASSSRGVPYEQYV.

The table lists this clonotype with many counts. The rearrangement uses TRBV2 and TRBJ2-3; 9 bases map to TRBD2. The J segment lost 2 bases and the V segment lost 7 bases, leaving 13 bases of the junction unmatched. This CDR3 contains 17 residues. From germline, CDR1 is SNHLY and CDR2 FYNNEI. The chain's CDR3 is CASTPLTRLAVTDTQYF. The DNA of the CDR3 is TGTGCCAGCACCCCGCTGACCCGACTAGCGGTCACAGATACGCAGTATTTT.

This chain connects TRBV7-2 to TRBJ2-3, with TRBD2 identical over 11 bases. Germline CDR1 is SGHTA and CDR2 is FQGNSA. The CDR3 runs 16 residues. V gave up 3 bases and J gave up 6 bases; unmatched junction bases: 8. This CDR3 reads CASSLGTSGSMDTQYF. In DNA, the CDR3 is TGTGCCAGCAGCTTGGGAACTAGCGGGAGTATGGATACGCAGTATTTT.

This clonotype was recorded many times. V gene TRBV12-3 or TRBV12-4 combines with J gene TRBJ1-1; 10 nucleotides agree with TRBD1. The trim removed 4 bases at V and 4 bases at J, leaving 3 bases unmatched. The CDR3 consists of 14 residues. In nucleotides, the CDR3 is TGTGCCAGCAGTTCCGGGACAGGGGTCACTGAAGCTTTCTTT. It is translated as CASSSGTGVTEAFF.

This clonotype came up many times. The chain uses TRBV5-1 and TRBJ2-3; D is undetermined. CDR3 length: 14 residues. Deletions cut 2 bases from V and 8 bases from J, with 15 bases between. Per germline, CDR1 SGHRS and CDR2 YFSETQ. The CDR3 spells CASSFSPSQATQYF. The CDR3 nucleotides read TGCGCCAGCAGCTTTAGCCCCTCCCAGGCTACGCAGTATTTT.

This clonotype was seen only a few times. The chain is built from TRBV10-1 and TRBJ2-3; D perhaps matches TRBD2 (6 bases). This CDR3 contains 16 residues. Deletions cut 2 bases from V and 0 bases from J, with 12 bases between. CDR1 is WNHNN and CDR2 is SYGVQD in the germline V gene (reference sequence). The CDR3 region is CASSEIAGTSTDTQYF. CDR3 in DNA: TGCGCCAGCAGTGAGATTGCCGGGACTAGCACAGATACGCAGTATTTT.

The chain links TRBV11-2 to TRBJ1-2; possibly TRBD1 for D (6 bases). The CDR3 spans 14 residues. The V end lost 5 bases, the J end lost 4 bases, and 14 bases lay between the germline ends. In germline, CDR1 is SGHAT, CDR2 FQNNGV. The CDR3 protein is CASSMTGLVYGYTF. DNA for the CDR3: TGTGCCAGCAGCATGACAGGATTAGTCTATGGCTACACCTTC.

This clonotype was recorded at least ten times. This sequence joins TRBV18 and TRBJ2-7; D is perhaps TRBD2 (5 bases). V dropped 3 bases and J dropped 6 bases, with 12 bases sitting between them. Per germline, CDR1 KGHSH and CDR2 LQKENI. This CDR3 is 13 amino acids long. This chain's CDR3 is CASSPTGVPEQYF. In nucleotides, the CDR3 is TGTGCCAGCTCACCCACCGGGGTTCCCGAGCAGTACTTC.

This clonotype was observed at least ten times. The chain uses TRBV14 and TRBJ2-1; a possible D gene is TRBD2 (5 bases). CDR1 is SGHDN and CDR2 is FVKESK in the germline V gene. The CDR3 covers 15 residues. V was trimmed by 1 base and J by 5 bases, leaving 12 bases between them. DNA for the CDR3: TGTGCCAGCAGCCAAGGACGGGTCGGGAACAATGAGCAGTTCTTC. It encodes CASSQGRVGNNEQFF.

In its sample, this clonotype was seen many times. CDR3 in amino acids: CASSIRTTDTQYF. CDR3 bases: TGTGCCAGTAGTATACGGACGACAGATACGCAGTATTTT. This chain joins TRBV19 and TRBJ2-3; no reliable D call. The CDR3 extends over 13 amino acids. V was pared by 2 bases and J by 3 bases, with 6 bases between. The germline CDR1 and CDR2 sequences are LNHDA and SQIVND (reference sequence).

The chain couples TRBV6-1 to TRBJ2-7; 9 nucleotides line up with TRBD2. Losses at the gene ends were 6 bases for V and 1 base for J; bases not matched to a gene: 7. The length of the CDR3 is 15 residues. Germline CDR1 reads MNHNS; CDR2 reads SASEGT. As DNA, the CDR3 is TGTGCCAGCAGCCGTCAAGCGGGAGGTTCCTACGAGCAGTACTTC. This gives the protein CASSRQAGGSYEQYF.

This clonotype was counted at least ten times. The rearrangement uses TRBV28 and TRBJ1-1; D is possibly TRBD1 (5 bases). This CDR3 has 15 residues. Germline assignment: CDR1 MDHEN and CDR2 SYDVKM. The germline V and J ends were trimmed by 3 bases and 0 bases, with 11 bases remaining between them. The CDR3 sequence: CASSLGLPLNTEAFF. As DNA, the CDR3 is TGTGCCAGCAGTTTGGGACTCCCATTGAACACTGAAGCTTTCTTT. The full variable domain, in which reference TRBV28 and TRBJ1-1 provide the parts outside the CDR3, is DVKVTQSSRYLVKRTGEKVFLECVQDMDHENMFWYRQDPGLGLRLIYFSYDVKMKEKGDIPEGYSVSREKKERFSLILESASTNQTSMYLCASSLGLPLNTEAFFGQGTRLTVV.

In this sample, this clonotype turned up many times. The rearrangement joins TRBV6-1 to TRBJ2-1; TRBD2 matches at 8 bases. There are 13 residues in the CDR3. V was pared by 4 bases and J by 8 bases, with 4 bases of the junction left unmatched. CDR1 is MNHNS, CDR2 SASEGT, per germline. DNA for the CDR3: TGTGCCAGCAGTGGCCCGGGAGGGGATGAGCAGTTCTTC. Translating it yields CASSGPGGDEQFF.

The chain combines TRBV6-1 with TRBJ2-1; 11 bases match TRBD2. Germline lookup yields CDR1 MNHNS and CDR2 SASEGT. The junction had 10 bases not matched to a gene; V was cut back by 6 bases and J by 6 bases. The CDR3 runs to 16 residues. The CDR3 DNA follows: TGTGCCAGCAGCTTCCATTTTAGCGGGAGGGCCAATGAGCAGTTCTTC. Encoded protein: CASSFHFSGRANEQFF.

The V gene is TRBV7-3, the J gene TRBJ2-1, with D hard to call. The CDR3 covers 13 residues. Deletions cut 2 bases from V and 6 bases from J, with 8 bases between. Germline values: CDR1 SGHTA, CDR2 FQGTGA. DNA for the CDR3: TGTGCCAGCAGCTTACCGACGCCCAATGAGCAGTTCTTC. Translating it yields CASSLPTPNEQFF. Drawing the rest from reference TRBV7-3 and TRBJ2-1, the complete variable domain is GAGVSQTPSNKVTEKGKYVELRCDPISGHTALYWYRQSLGQGPEFLIYFQGTGAADDSGLPNDRFFAVRPEGSVSTLKIQRTERGDSAVYLCASSLPTPNEQFFGPGTRLTVL.

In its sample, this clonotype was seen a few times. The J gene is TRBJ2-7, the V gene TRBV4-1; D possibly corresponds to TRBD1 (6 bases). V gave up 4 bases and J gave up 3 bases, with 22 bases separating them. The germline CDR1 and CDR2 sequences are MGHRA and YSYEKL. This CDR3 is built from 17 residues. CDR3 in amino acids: CASSRRPARGEGYEQYF. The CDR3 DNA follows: TGCGCCAGCAGCCGCCGACCCGCCAGGGGAGAGGGCTACGAGCAGTACTTC.

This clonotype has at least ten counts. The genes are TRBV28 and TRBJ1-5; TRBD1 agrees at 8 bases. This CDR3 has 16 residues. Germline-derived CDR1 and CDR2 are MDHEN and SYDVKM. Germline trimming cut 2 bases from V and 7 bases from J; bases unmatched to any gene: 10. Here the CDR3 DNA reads TGTGCCAGCAGTTTAGGGACCCAGGGGGCGAAGCAGCCCCAGCATTTT. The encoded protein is CASSLGTQGAKQPQHF.

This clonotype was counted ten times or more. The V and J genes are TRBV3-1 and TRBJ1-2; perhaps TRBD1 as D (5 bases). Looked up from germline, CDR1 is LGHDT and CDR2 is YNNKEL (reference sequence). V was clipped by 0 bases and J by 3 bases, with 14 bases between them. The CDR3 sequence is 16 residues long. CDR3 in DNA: TGTGCCAGCAGCCAAGATTTAAAAAGGGGAGACTATGGCTACACCTTC. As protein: CASSQDLKRGDYGYTF.